These 15 T cell receptor beta chains share one sample of origin, sequenced in a study of T cells after yellow fever vaccination. One entry per CDR3 protein, called by TCRdb with MiXCR from the 5' RACE reads. Of hundreds of thousands of distinct CDR3 sequences detected, about 12% appear once; the ten largest clones hold 14% to 15%. The sequencing used PBMCs, collected on the day of the yellow fever booster vaccination. These receptors were collected from a young man who received the YFV17D yellow fever vaccine.

There are a few counts of this clonotype. The genes are TRBV5-1 and TRBJ2-2; D is undetermined. CDR3 length: 13 amino acids. In germline, CDR1 is SGHRS, CDR2 YFSETQ. The V gene lost 4 bases and the J gene lost 7 bases, with 11 bases spanning the gap. CDR3 amino acids: CASSPPRGGELFF. The CDR3 DNA reads TGCGCCAGCAGCCCCCCCCGTGGCGGGGAGCTGTTTTTT.

As regards this clonotype: Its ends do not fully match the called genes, so a read error is possible. The chain combines TRBV7-7 with TRBJ2-5, with D possibly being TRBD2 (5 bases). Germline assignment: CDR1 SSHAT and CDR2 FNYEAQ (reference sequence). The CDR3 runs 14 residues. The CDR3 here is CASSLYGVQETQYF. In nucleotides, the CDR3 is TGTGCTAGCAGCTTATACGGGGTACAAGAGACCCAGTACTTC.

In its sample, this clonotype was seen many times. The V call is TRBV20-1, the J call TRBJ2-7; 10 bases are a match to TRBD2. The germline V gene has CDR1 DFQATT and CDR2 SNEGSKA (reference sequence). Trimming removed 5 bases from V and 0 bases from J; junction bases left unmatched: 4. The CDR3 length is 14 residues. This CDR3 is CSARTSGDSYEQYF. The CDR3 bases are TGCAGTGCTCGAACTAGCGGGGACTCCTACGAGCAGTACTTC.

The V gene is TRBV7-2, the J gene TRBJ2-7; 14 bases map to TRBD2. V lost 4 bases, J lost 6 bases, and 8 bases stayed unmatched. Looked up from germline, CDR1 is SGHTA and CDR2 is FQGNSA. The CDR3 contains 16 residues. In DNA, the CDR3 is TGTGCCAGCAGCTCGAGACTAGCGGGAGGGGGCCGCGAGCAGTACTTC. Protein product: CASSSRLAGGGREQYF. The full variable domain, in which reference TRBV7-2 and TRBJ2-7 provide the parts outside the CDR3, is GAGVSQSPSNKVTEKGKDVELRCDPISGHTALYWYRQSLGQGLEFLIYFQGNSAPDKSGLPSDRFSAERTGGSVSTLTIQRTQQEDSAVYLCASSSRLAGGGREQYFGPGTRLTVT.

This clonotype was seen more than once but under ten times. The rearrangement uses TRBV12-3 or TRBV12-4 and TRBJ2-7; no clear D. V lost 8 bases and J lost 3, with 17 bases in between. The CDR3 is 14 residues long. CDR3 in amino acids: CASQTTVGVYEQYF. The CDR3, as DNA: TGTGCCAGCCAAACTACAGTAGGAGTCTACGAGCAGTACTTC.

The chain couples TRBV12-3 or TRBV12-4 to TRBJ2-3, with D possibly called TRBD1 or TRBD2 (5 bases each). The germline V and J ends were trimmed by 3 bases and 2 bases, with 12 bases remaining between them. The CDR3 extends over 15 amino acids. The CDR3 region is CASSFFGAVTDTQYF. The DNA for the CDR3 is TGTGCCAGCAGTTTCTTCGGGGCCGTCACAGATACGCAGTATTTT.

This clonotype was detected a few times. The rearrangement uses TRBV20-1 and TRBJ2-5; TRBD1 is a possible D gene (5 bases). The CDR3 runs to 13 residues. Germline V CDR1 and CDR2: DFQATT, SNEGSKA (reference sequence). V was trimmed by 6 bases and J by 4 bases, leaving 15 bases between them. This CDR3 is CSARLGARETQYF. In nucleotides, the CDR3 is TGCAGTGCCCGGCTAGGGGCACGAGAGACCCAGTACTTC.

The sample holds many counts of this clonotype. This rearrangement joins TRBV5-1 to TRBJ2-1; D uncertain. The V gene's germline CDR1 is SGHRS and CDR2 YFSETQ. Trimming shortened V by 4 bases and J by 5 bases, and 10 bases separated the two germline ends. The CDR3 extends over 13 amino acids. CDR3: CASSPSPDNEQFF. CDR3 sequence (DNA): TGCGCCAGCAGCCCTTCTCCCGACAATGAGCAGTTCTTC.

This clonotype was detected a few times. The V gene is TRBV9, the J gene TRBJ2-7, with 9 positions matching TRBD1. The V segment lost 3 bases and the J segment 5 bases; nucleotides outside the gene matches: 12. The length of the CDR3 is 16 residues. Germline assignment: CDR1 SGDLS and CDR2 YYNGEE. The CDR3 nucleotides read TGTGCCAGCAGCGCTCCATCCGGGACAGGGTTTCACGAGCAGTACTTC. It is translated as CASSAPSGTGFHEQYF. The full variable domain, in which reference TRBV9 and TRBJ2-7 provide the parts outside the CDR3, is DSGVTQTPKHLITATGQRVTLRCSPRSGDLSVYWYQQSLDQGLQFLIQYYNGEERAKGNILERFSAQQFPDLHSELNLSSLELGDSALYFCASSAPSGTGFHEQYFGPGTRLTVT.

This chain links TRBV20-1 with TRBJ2-1, with 8 positions matching TRBD1. The CDR3 has 12 residues. V was clipped by 7 bases and J by 7 bases; unmatched bases: 6. Germline loops: CDR1 DFQATT, CDR2 SNEGSKA (reference sequence). The CDR3 here is CSVRTGRNEQFF. The CDR3 nucleotides read TGCAGTGTTCGGACAGGGAGGAATGAGCAGTTCTTC.

The V gene is TRBV24-1, the J gene TRBJ2-3, with 7 nucleotides matching TRBD2. V trimming: 4 bases; J trimming: 6 bases; junction bases outside the gene matches: 12. CDR1 KGHDR and CDR2 SFDVKD come from the germline V gene. The length of the CDR3 is 16 residues. This CDR3 reads CATSDPGTMGEDTQYF. CDR3 nucleotide sequence: TGTGCCACCAGTGACCCCGGGACTATGGGGGAGGATACGCAGTATTTT.

A few counts support this clonotype. The chain couples TRBV7-6 to TRBJ2-7; 10 bases are a match to TRBD1. The CDR3 length is 16 residues. After removal of 4 bases from V and 6 bases from J, the junction contained 12 bases not matched to a gene. CDR1 and CDR2 (germline): SGHVS, FNYEAQ. The CDR3 loop is CASSSSPGQGSREQYF. CDR3 DNA: TGTGCCAGCAGCTCTTCACCGGGACAGGGGTCGCGCGAGCAGTACTTC.

The chain recombines TRBV21-1 with TRBJ2-7; the tabulated D call, TRBD1, remains unverified against the DNA. TRBV21-1 is flagged as a pseudogene. The CDR3 is 16 amino acids. CDR3 protein: CASSKVGGRRDYEQYF. The CDR3, as DNA: TGTGCCAGCAGCAAAGTTGGGGGTCGCAGAGACTACGAGCAGTACTTC.

This chain connects TRBV7-2 to TRBJ2-1; 7 positions agree with TRBD1. CDR1 is SGHTA and CDR2 is FQGNSA in the germline V gene. Trimming took 5 bases from V and 10 from J; bases not matched to a gene: 14. The CDR3 runs 15 residues. The CDR3 reads CASSPRQGVSGEQFF. The CDR3, as DNA: TGTGCCAGCAGCCCTAGACAGGGAGTCTCTGGCGAGCAGTTCTTC.

The chain uses TRBV4-3 and TRBJ2-7; D is possibly TRBD2 (7 bases). V lost 6 bases, J lost 5 bases, and 14 bases lay in between. This CDR3 contains 13 residues. Germline V gene data show CDR1 as LGHNA and CDR2 as YSLEER. DNA of the CDR3: TGCGCCAGCAGTCCGGAGGGGGGGAACGAGCAGTACTTC. The encoded protein is CASSPEGGNEQYF.